Listed below are T cell receptor beta chains from one sample, sequenced in a study of T cell responses to AZD1222 COVID-19 vaccine. Only in-frame clones appear in the TCRdb table, and some are missing; sequencing was by immunoSEQ multiplex PCR. This table has fewer than 130,000 clones, about 87% appearing once. Here the sequenced sample was peripheral blood, taken 28 days after the second AZD1222 dose. Source of these receptors: an adult who received the AZD1222 COVID-19 vaccine. Both conserved end residues are part of each CDR3. D genes are given only for firm matches. Some rows mark clone size as missing; the rest say once, few, many or name a class of expanded clone.

J	V	size	length	D	CDR3	DNA
TRBJ1-6	TRBV7-9	-	13	-	CASSLKGESPLHF	TGTGCCAGCAGCTTAAAAGGGGAATCACCCCTCCACTTT
TRBJ1-1	TRBV7-9	-	16	-	CASSLGGAGGRTEAFF	TGTGCCAGCAGCTTAGGCGGGGCAGGTGGTCGCACTGAAGCTTTCTTT
TRBJ1-1	TRBV7-7	-	13	TRBD1	CASSFDRETEAFF	TGTGCCAGCAGCTTTGACAGGGAAACTGAAGCTTTCTTT
TRBJ1-2	TRBV19	few	13	TRBD1	CASKLGTGNGYTF	TGTGCCAGTAAATTAGGGACAGGGAATGGCTACACCTTC
TRBJ1-1	TRBV30	-	12	-	CAWSADRYEAFF	TGTGCCTGGAGTGCCGACAGGTATGAAGCTTTCTTT
TRBJ1-4	TRBV30	-	13	TRBD1	CAWTKGAWEKLFF	TGTGCCTGGACAAAGGGGGCTTGGGAAAAACTGTTTTTT
TRBJ1-1	TRBV25-1	few	14	-	CASSDGGVDTEAFF	TGTGCCAGCAGTGATGGAGGAGTAGATACTGAAGCTTTCTTT
TRBJ1-2	TRBV19	-	15	-	CASSIRLDRNYGYTF	TGTGCCAGTAGTATCCGGCTTGACAGGAACTATGGCTACACCTTC
TRBJ1-5	TRBV19	-	13	TRBD1	CASSKQGDQPQHF	TGTGCCAGTAGTAAACAGGGGGATCAGCCCCAGCATTTT
TRBJ1-2	TRBV12-3/TRBV12-4	-	13	-	CASSLTILRGYTF	TGTGCCAGCAGCCTTACTATCCTGCGTGGCTACACCTTC
TRBJ1-1	TRBV6-5	-	13	-	CASSYPVGSEAFF	TGTGCCAGCAGTTATCCGGTAGGTTCCGAAGCTTTCTTT
TRBJ1-6	TRBV6-5	-	14	-	CASSFQGQGSPLHF	TGTGCCAGCAGCTTCCAGGGCCAGGGTTCACCCCTCCACTTT
TRBJ2-5	TRBV3-1/TRBV3-2	-	13	-	CASVGGGGETQYF	TGTGCCAGCGTCGGAGGGGGGGGAGAGACCCAGTACTTC
TRBJ1-1	TRBV30	-	13	TRBD1	CAWTDRGNTEAFF	TGTGCCTGGACCGACAGGGGGAACACTGAAGCTTTCTTT
TRBJ1-6	TRBV18	-	16	-	CASSLVESSYNSPLHF	TGTGCCAGCTCACTAGTAGAAAGCTCCTATAATTCACCCCTCCACTTT
TRBJ1-2	TRBV6-5	-	13	-	CASSYSRTLGYTF	TGTGCCAGCAGTTACTCGAGGACTCTTGGCTACACCTTC
TRBJ2-5	TRBV28	-	15	TRBD1	CASSSPGTGEETQYF	TGTGCCAGCAGTTCCCCCGGGACAGGTGAAGAGACCCAGTACTTC
TRBJ2-7	TRBV2	-	14	-	CASRPGTFAAEQYF	TGTGCCAGCAGGCCCGGGACTTTTGCAGCCGAGCAGTACTTC
TRBJ2-1	TRBV15	-	15	-	CATRRPGLRNNEQFF	TGTGCCACCAGGCGACCGGGACTGAGAAACAATGAGCAGTTCTTC
TRBJ2-7	TRBV18	-	13	TRBD1	CASSVDRGDEQYF	TGTGCCAGCTCCGTGGACAGGGGAGACGAGCAGTACTTC
TRBJ2-1	TRBV28	once	17	-	CASSRVPGARGYNEQFF	TGTGCCAGCAGCCGAGTCCCGGGGGCTAGGGGGTACAATGAGCAGTTCTTC
TRBJ2-5	TRBV27	-	13	-	CASRLERQETQYF	TGTGCCAGCAGGCTGGAGAGACAAGAGACCCAGTACTTC
TRBJ1-4	TRBV12-5	-	15	-	CASGLVGGGPEKLFF	TGTGCTAGTGGTTTGGTGGGGGGAGGACCCGAAAAACTGTTTTTT
TRBJ2-5	TRBV11-3	once	13	-	CASSFSGEETQYF	TGTGCCAGCAGCTTCTCAGGGGAAGAGACCCAGTACTTC
TRBJ1-6	TRBV18	-	16	-	CASSPREGGHNSPLHF	TGTGCCAGCTCACCAAGAGAGGGGGGCCATAATTCACCCCTCCACTTT
TRBJ2-2	TRBV5-1	-	14	-	CASSLATPPGELFF	TGCGCCAGCAGCTTGGCAACCCCCCCCGGGGAGCTGTTTTTT
TRBJ1-6	TRBV18	few	13	TRBD1	CASSPDRNSPLHF	TGTGCCAGCTCACCGGACAGGAATTCACCCCTCCACTTT